This T cell receptor (beta chain) appears in the sequencing data of a study of regulatory T cells in long-lasting Graves disease. Study-wide context: Newly diagnosed Graves' patients had under 3 months of antithyroid drugs. Study-wide findings and caveats: Comparison showed that persistent patients shared more public clonotypes (fewer than 3,000) than new patients (approximately 870). Newly diagnosed Graves' patients had higher TCR diversity than persistent ones.

In its sample, this clonotype was seen many times. Its antigen is as yet unknown. Construction of TCR beta libraries relied on iRepertoire HTBI primers and on Arm-PCR targeting CDR3 regions. TCRdb reanalysed the multiplex PCR reads using MiXCR and keeps one entry per CDR3 protein. Of 300,000 to 400,000 distinct CDR3 sequences in the sample, 15% to 17% are singletons; the top ten hold approximately 22%. The time point here: newly diagnosed GD, antithyroid drugs for less than 3 months. With RNA extracted from PBMCs as input, the TCR library was made. In this cohort, patients came from an endocrinology department located in Xi'an, China. The CDR3 consists of 14 residues. V was trimmed by 11 bases and J by 6 bases, leaving 21 bases between them. Per the germline V gene, CDR1 is MNHEY and CDR2 is SVGEGT.

The sequence was collected from a female donor with Graves disease. The source material was peripheral blood mononuclear cells (PBMCs), sampled at new diagnosis, from a patient treated with antithyroid drugs. This chain connects TRBV6-2 or TRBV6-3 to TRBJ2-3; tentatively, D is TRBD1 (5 bases). CDR3 in DNA: TGTGCCGGCTCACTCCAGGGTTTCACCGATACGCAGTATTTT. It translates to CAGSLQGFTDTQYF.